The T cell receptor (beta chain) described here comes from a study of blood T cell repertoires in COVID-19. Study details: COVID-19 samples from acute and convalescent phases originated in the United States, Italy and Spain.

The study drew participants aged about 18 to 95 years from some 23 US areas. The germline CDR1 and CDR2 sequences are LNHDA and SQIVND (reference sequence). CDR3 size: 15 residues. The ends were cut back, 7 bases at V and 0 bases at J, with 13 bases in the middle. Sequenced by immunoSEQ multiplex PCR; TCRdb stores in-frame clones only, minus some. The sample contains under 250,000 clones, under 85% of which appear only once. The source is a man in his 60s who had recovered from COVID-19. This chain links TRBV19 with TRBJ1-3; D gene uncertain. The sample consisted of PBMCs or T cells enriched from blood (not recorded which). The CDR3 nucleotides read TGTGCCAGTATCCCATTCCGGGGCTCTGGAAACACCATATATTTT. Translating gives CASIPFRGSGNTIYF.